Presented here are 22 T cell receptor beta chains from one specimen sequenced in a study of T cells after yellow fever vaccination. TCRdb re-analysed the 5' RACE reads in MiXCR, keeping a single row per CDR3 protein. The profile shows roughly 320,000 distinct CDR3 sequences, roughly 10% of them singletons. Here the sequenced sample was CD4+ T cells sorted from PBMCs, taken 45 days after the yellow fever booster vaccination. These receptors originate from a young man who received the YFV17D yellow fever vaccine.

This clonotype was detected a few times. The rearrangement uses TRBV28 and TRBJ1-6; possibly TRBD1 for D (6 bases). The germline CDR1 and CDR2 sequences are MDHEN and SYDVKM. The length of the CDR3 is 14 residues. V dropped 3 bases and J dropped 7 bases, with 10 bases sitting between them. In DNA form, the CDR3 reads TGTGCCAGCAGTTTGGTACAGGGCAATTCACCCCTCCACTTT. Translating it yields CASSLVQGNSPLHF.

The chain carries TRBV20-1 and TRBJ2-7, with TRBD2 identical over 9 bases. There are 14 residues in the CDR3. The V gene end was trimmed by 6 bases and the J gene end by 3 bases; junction bases not matched to a gene: 9. CDR1 DFQATT and CDR2 SNEGSKA come from the germline V gene (reference sequence). DNA for the CDR3: TGCAGTGCGAGAAGAGCGGGGGGCCTCTACGAGCAGTACTTC. Translation: CSARRAGGLYEQYF.

Ten or more counts support this clonotype. This sequence joins TRBV7-2 and TRBJ2-4; TRBD1 might be the D (5 bases). The V end lost 6 bases, the J end lost 7 bases, and 13 bases lay between the germline ends. The CDR3 sequence is 13 residues long. Germline CDR1 is SGHTA and CDR2 is FQGNSA. The CDR3 region is CASSPHQGNIQYF. CDR3 DNA sequence: TGTGCCAGCAGTCCTCATCAGGGCAACATTCAGTACTTC.

This clonotype was detected a few times. The V gene is TRBV4-3, the J gene TRBJ2-3; no reliable D call. The germline V and J ends were trimmed by 0 bases and 0 bases, with 10 bases remaining between them. There are 16 residues in the CDR3. The germline CDR1 and CDR2 sequences are LGHNA and YSLEER. CDR3 in DNA: TGCGCCAGCAGCCAAGATCCCCGCCAGAGCACAGATACGCAGTATTTT. This translates into CASSQDPRQSTDTQYF.

This clonotype was detected a few times. This chain links TRBV5-5 with TRBJ1-6; tentative D call: TRBD1 (5 bases). This CDR3 has 13 residues. The germline V and J ends were trimmed by 6 bases and 9 bases, with 13 bases remaining between them. From germline, CDR1 is SGHKS and CDR2 YYEKEE (reference sequence). CDR3 in amino acids: CASKLGGVSPLHF. Here the CDR3 DNA reads TGTGCCAGCAAGCTTGGAGGGGTTTCACCCCTCCACTTT. Full variable domain (missing parts from reference TRBV5-5 and TRBJ1-6): DAGVTQSPTHLIKTRGQQVTLRCSPISGHKSVSWYQQVLGQGPQFIFQYYEKEERGRGNFPDRFSARQFPNYSSELNVNALLLGDSALYLCASKLGGVSPLHFGNGTRLTVT.

This clonotype has a handful of counts. The chain combines TRBV2 with TRBJ2-3; the D is unclear. V was shortened by 3 bases and J by 4 bases, with 11 bases between the two germline ends. Germline lookup yields CDR1 SNHLY and CDR2 FYNNEI. The CDR3 extends over 14 amino acids. The CDR3 spells CASSESGSADTQYF. The CDR3 coding sequence is TGTGCCAGCAGTGAGTCGGGCAGCGCAGATACGCAGTATTTT.

Ten or more counts support this clonotype. J is TRBJ2-4 and V is TRBV20-1; tentative D call: TRBD1 (5 bases). The length of the CDR3 is 17 residues. Germline loops: CDR1 DFQATT, CDR2 SNEGSKA (reference sequence). Deletions cut 0 bases from V and 0 bases from J, with 15 bases between. The CDR3 reads CSARDPLGVLAKNIQYF. The CDR3 DNA reads TGCAGTGCTAGAGACCCATTAGGGGTCCTAGCCAAAAACATTCAGTACTTC.

This clonotype was seen more than once but under ten times. CDR3 protein: CASSSGRYEQYV. Here the CDR3 DNA reads TGCGCCAGCAGCTCCGGGCGGTACGAGCAGTACGTC. This chain connects TRBV5-1 to TRBJ2-7; D uncertain. This CDR3 contains 12 residues. Germline CDR1 is SGHRS and CDR2 is YFSETQ. V lost 3 bases and J 4 bases, leaving 8 bases between the germline ends.

The sample holds a few counts of this clonotype. The CDR3 here is CASSPADGWPYEQYF. Written as DNA, the CDR3 is TGTGCCAGCTCACCGGCTGATGGTTGGCCCTACGAGCAGTACTTC. The chain has TRBV18 and TRBJ2-7; D is ambiguous. CDR3 size: 15 residues. Per the germline V gene, CDR1 is KGHSH and CDR2 is LQKENI. V lost 3 bases to trimming and J lost 2 bases, with 14 bases between them.

This clonotype was observed a few times. This chain uses TRBV7-2 with TRBJ1-1; D not resolved. From germline, CDR1 is SGHTA and CDR2 FQGNSA. This CDR3 region has 15 residues. Trimming took 5 bases from V and 0 from J, leaving 13 bases between them. CDR3 region: CASSPITTLNTEAFF. The CDR3 bases are TGTGCCAGCAGCCCAATTACTACTTTGAACACTGAAGCTTTCTTT. Looking up the rest from reference TRBV7-2 and TRBJ1-1 gives the full variable domain: GAGVSQSPSNKVTEKGKDVELRCDPISGHTALYWYRQSLGQGLEFLIYFQGNSAPDKSGLPSDRFSAERTGGSVSTLTIQRTQQEDSAVYLCASSPITTLNTEAFFGQGTRLTVV.

This clonotype was recorded a few times. The chain couples TRBV2 to TRBJ2-7; D perhaps matches TRBD1 (5 bases). The germline V gene has CDR1 SNHLY and CDR2 FYNNEI. Trimming took off 6 bases at V and 0 bases at J, with 6 bases between the two ends. This CDR3 comprises 12 residues. The DNA of the CDR3 is TGTGCCAGCAGGACAGACTCCTACGAGCAGTACGTC. Its translation is CASRTDSYEQYV.

A few counts support this clonotype. This rearrangement joins TRBV2 to TRBJ1-1; D gene uncertain. Germline V gives CDR1 SNHLY, CDR2 FYNNEI. V was pared by 7 bases and J by 1 base, with 10 bases between. The CDR3 extends over 13 amino acids. CDR3 protein: CASIKEGNTEAFF. The DNA of the CDR3 is TGTGCCAGCATAAAAGAGGGGAACACTGAAGCTTTCTTT.

There are a few counts of this clonotype. The chain employs TRBV7-2 and TRBJ2-7; D possibly corresponds to TRBD1 (5 bases). Germline CDR1 reads SGHTA; CDR2 reads FQGNSA. The CDR3 length is 11 residues. The germline V and J ends were trimmed by 6 bases and 6 bases, with 9 bases remaining between them. Written as DNA, the CDR3 is TGTGCCAGCAGACGACAGAGCGAGCAGTACTTC. Residues: CASRRQSEQYF.

This clonotype was observed a few times. The chain couples TRBV6-1 to TRBJ1-4; D call uncertain. The CDR3 consists of 13 residues. Germline V CDR1 and CDR2: MNHNS, SASEGT. Trimming removed 2 bases from V and 4 bases from J, with 5 bases in between. The chain's CDR3 is CASSEQINEKLFF. In DNA, the CDR3 is TGTGCCAGCAGTGAACAGATTAATGAAAAACTGTTTTTT.

This clonotype showed up many times. This chain's CDR3 is CASSLSLQEGETQYF. The CDR3 nucleotides are TGCGCCAGCAGCTTGTCCCTACAAGAGGGGGAGACCCAGTACTTC. The chain is built from TRBV5-1 and TRBJ2-5, with D perhaps given as TRBD1 or TRBD2 (5 bases each). The CDR3 extends over 15 amino acids. The ends were cut back, 1 base at V and 5 bases at J, with 15 bases in the middle. Germline V gene data show CDR1 as SGHRS and CDR2 as YFSETQ.

This clonotype was seen only a few times. The chain joins TRBV3-1 to TRBJ2-1; D remains unclear. CDR3 length: 13 residues. V lost 0 bases and J 9 bases, leaving 9 bases between the germline ends. Per the germline V gene, CDR1 is LGHDT and CDR2 is YNNKEL (reference sequence). The CDR3 nucleotides read TGTGCCAGCAGCCAAGATGAAGGGTCTGAGCAGTTCTTC. Amino acids: CASSQDEGSEQFF.

This clonotype was picked up many times. V is TRBV5-1 and J is TRBJ2-5, with D unclear. Trimming stripped 4 bases from V and 1 base from J, with 11 bases between. The CDR3 runs to 14 residues. The germline V gene encodes CDR1 SGHRS and CDR2 YFSETQ. Here the CDR3 reads CASSEGPTQETQYF. Written as DNA, the CDR3 is TGCGCCAGCAGCGAAGGACCTACCCAAGAGACCCAGTACTTC.

This clonotype was counted between two and nine times. This chain links TRBV18 with TRBJ2-2, with unresolved D. The ends were cut back, 6 bases at V and 4 bases at J, with 18 bases in the middle. In germline, CDR1 is KGHSH, CDR2 LQKENI. CDR3 length equals 16 residues. The CDR3 is CASSRNPDTVTGELFF. Written as DNA, the CDR3 is TGTGCCAGCTCCCGTAATCCCGACACAGTCACCGGGGAGCTGTTTTTT.

The chain is built from TRBV15 and TRBJ2-5; D possibly corresponds to TRBD1 (6 bases). Germline V gene sequence: CDR1 LNHNV, CDR2 YYDKDF (reference sequence). V gave up 5 bases and J gave up 2 bases, with 6 bases separating them. The CDR3 has 12 amino acids. The CDR3 DNA is TGTGCCACCAGCGGACAGCAAGAGACCCAGTACTTC. Protein sequence: CATSGQQETQYF.

This clonotype turned up a few times. The chain employs TRBV6-2 or TRBV6-3 and TRBJ2-1; TRBD1 agrees at 7 bases. The CDR3 loop spans 16 amino acids. Germline values: CDR1 MNHEY, CDR2 SVGEGT. Trimming removed 5 bases from V and 4 bases from J; junction bases left unmatched: 11. As DNA, the CDR3 is TGTGCCAGCAGTACCCTTAGGGGGCAACCTTACAATGAGCAGTTCTTC. Its protein is CASSTLRGQPYNEQFF.

There are a few counts of this clonotype. The rearrangement links TRBV28 to TRBJ2-1; 7 nucleotides match TRBD2. Germline loops: CDR1 MDHEN, CDR2 SYDVKM. With V trimmed by 5 bases and J by 9 bases, 4 bases remained unmatched. The CDR3 length is 12 residues. The CDR3 here is CASSQAGTEQFF. CDR3 sequence (DNA): TGTGCCAGCAGTCAAGCGGGGACTGAGCAGTTCTTC. The complete variable domain, with remaining parts taken from reference TRBV28 and TRBJ2-1, reads DVKVTQSSRYLVKRTGEKVFLECVQDMDHENMFWYRQDPGLGLRLIYFSYDVKMKEKGDIPEGYSVSREKKERFSLILESASTNQTSMYLCASSQAGTEQFFGPGTRLTVL.

The chain links TRBV18 to TRBJ1-2; 7 bases align to TRBD1. V was clipped by 5 bases and J by 3 bases; unmatched bases: 6. The CDR3 loop spans 14 amino acids. Germline lookup yields CDR1 KGHSH and CDR2 LQKENI. In nucleotides, the CDR3 is TGTGCCAGCTCAGGCACCACAGGGGACTATGGCTACACCTTC. Translated, it gives CASSGTTGDYGYTF. The full variable domain, completed using reference TRBV18 and TRBJ1-2, is NAGVMQNPRHLVRRRGQEARLRCSPMKGHSHVYWYRQLPEEGLKFMVYLQKENIIDESGMPKERFSAEFPKEGPSILRIQQVVRGDSAAYFCASSGTTGDYGYTFGSGTRLTVV.